Following are 27 T cell receptor beta chains from one sample sequenced in a study of blood T cell repertoires in COVID-19 (TCRdb year 2020). Receptor libraries were prepared by the immunoSEQ multiplex PCR assay. The source is immuneACCESS, and TCRdb retained only in-frame sequences with V and J called. Part of the clones is not carried over; for the studies checked, unresolved V genes explain less than half of this, and the remainder is unexplained. The sample records 200,000 to 300,000 clones, 84% of which are singletons. Together, the top ten hold approximately 4% of the sample. Material: peripheral blood. The receptor source for this set is a man aged 60-69 years with acute or convalescent COVID-19.

This clone was counted between two and nine times. Additional DNA sequences in this sample encode the identical CDR3. The chain recombines TRBV6-5 with TRBJ2-7; 10 nucleotides align to TRBD1. CDR1 is MNHEY, CDR2 SVGAGI, per germline. J gave up 2 bases and V 3 bases, and 1 base lay outside the gene matches. CDR3 length: 14 residues. The CDR3 region is CASSYGQGAYEQYF. The DNA of the CDR3 is TGTGCCAGCAGTTATGGACAGGGGGCCTACGAGCAGTACTTC.

The CDR3 loop is CASSPPREEVNEQFF. For the CDR3, the DNA is TGTGCCAGCAGCCCTCCCCGGGAGGAGGTCAATGAGCAGTTCTTC. This chain uses TRBV9 with TRBJ2-1; 7 bases align to TRBD2. V shed 4 bases and J 6 bases; nucleotides not matched to a gene: 10. Looked up from germline, CDR1 is SGDLS and CDR2 is YYNGEE. The CDR3 has 15 residues.

This chain uses TRBV5-4 with TRBJ2-5; 9 bases line up with TRBD1. CDR1 SGHNT and CDR2 YYREEE come from the germline V gene (reference sequence). The CDR3 consists of 15 residues. J lost 7 bases, V lost 3 bases, and 10 bases had no gene match. The DNA for the CDR3 is TGTGCCAGCAGCTCGGGGACAGGGCCAAGGGGGACCCAGTACTTC. Its protein product is CASSSGTGPRGTQYF.

V and J are TRBV9 and TRBJ2-1; 9 bases fit TRBD2. This CDR3 has 15 residues. Germline CDR1 reads SGDLS; CDR2 reads YYNGEE. Unmatched junction bases numbered 5, after V lost 3 bases and J lost 4 bases. Here the CDR3 reads CASSAPSGVYNEQFF. CDR3 nucleotides: TGTGCCAGCAGCGCCCCTAGCGGGGTTTACAATGAGCAGTTCTTC.

This chain uses TRBV27 with TRBJ1-3; D is possibly TRBD1 (6 bases). Trimming shortened V by 5 bases and J by 6 bases, and 23 bases separated the two germline ends. The germline V gene encodes CDR1 MNHEY and CDR2 SMNVEV (reference sequence). The CDR3 sequence is 17 residues long. CDR3: CASSTTWAGVEENTIYF. Written as DNA, the CDR3 is TGTGCCAGCAGTACAACCTGGGCAGGGGTCGAAGAAAACACCATATATTTT.

V and J are TRBV5-1 and TRBJ2-5; possibly TRBD1 for D (6 bases). V dropped 2 bases and J dropped 3 bases, with 11 bases sitting between them. The CDR3 covers 14 residues. The V gene's germline CDR1 is SGHRS and CDR2 YFSETQ. CDR3 sequence (DNA): TGCGCCAGCAGCTTCTTAGGGGGTGAAGAGACCCAGTACTTC. Residues: CASSFLGGEETQYF.

The rearrangement uses TRBV9 and TRBJ1-4; the D is unclear. V lost 0 bases and J lost 4, with 10 bases in between. The germline V gene encodes CDR1 SGDLS and CDR2 YYNGEE. The CDR3 runs 15 residues. CDR3 sequence: CASSVGAAGNEKLFF. For the CDR3, the DNA is TGTGCCAGCAGCGTAGGGGCGGCGGGTAATGAAAAACTGTTTTTT. The full variable domain, its missing parts supplied by reference TRBV9 and TRBJ1-4, is DSGVTQTPKHLITATGQRVTLRCSPRSGDLSVYWYQQSLDQGLQFLIQYYNGEERAKGNILERFSAQQFPDLHSELNLSSLELGDSALYFCASSVGAAGNEKLFFGSGTQLSVL.

The chain uses TRBV9 and TRBJ2-7; possibly TRBD2 for D (6 bases). Trimming removed 4 bases at V and 7 bases at J, with 18 bases between. The CDR3 length is 14 residues. The germline CDR1 and CDR2 sequences are SGDLS and YYNGEE. The CDR3 loop reads CASSPRAGLGEQYF. CDR3 in DNA: TGTGCCAGCAGCCCGAGGGCGGGACTGGGGGAGCAGTACTTC.

This chain connects TRBV11-2 to TRBJ1-1; the D is unclear. The CDR3 spans 12 residues. Germline assignment: CDR1 SGHAT and CDR2 FQNNGV. The V end was cut by 3 bases, the J end by 4 bases, with 6 bases between. The CDR3 DNA sequence: TGTGCCAGCAGCTTCGAGGGCACTGAAGCTTTCTTT. This codes for CASSFEGTEAFF.

The gene calls are TRBV5-4 and TRBJ2-7; tentative D call: TRBD2 (5 bases). This CDR3 has 12 residues. CDR1 and CDR2 from the germline V gene are SGHNT and YYREEE (reference sequence). The germline V and J ends were trimmed by 2 bases and 4 bases, with 7 bases remaining between them. The CDR3 DNA sequence: TGTGCCAGCAGCTTCTCGGGGTACGAGCAGTACTTC. Amino acid sequence: CASSFSGYEQYF.

The chain has TRBV27 and TRBJ1-5; D is unresolved. Trimming took 3 bases from V and 6 from J, leaving 12 bases between them. Germline CDR1 reads MNHEY; CDR2 reads SMNVEV (reference sequence). The CDR3 extends over 14 amino acids. As DNA, the CDR3 is TGTGCCAGCAGTTTTCGGTGGGAGAGTCAGCCCCAGCATTTT. Its protein product is CASSFRWESQPQHF.

This chain connects TRBV12-3 or TRBV12-4 to TRBJ2-7; D is perhaps TRBD2 (5 bases). This CDR3 contains 12 residues. Deletions cut 5 bases from V and 3 bases from J, with 8 bases between. The CDR3 is CASSAGIYEQYF. The CDR3 nucleotides read TGTGCCAGCAGTGCCGGGATCTACGAGCAGTACTTC.

The CDR3 region is CAWSVRGSTYEQYF. DNA for the CDR3: TGTGCCTGGAGTGTACGGGGGAGTACCTACGAGCAGTACTTC. The V call is TRBV30, the J call TRBJ2-7, with a tentative D call TRBD2 (6 bases). V lost 0 bases, J lost 2 bases, and 11 bases lay in between. CDR1 GTSNPN and CDR2 SVGIG come from the germline V gene (reference sequence). This CDR3 has 14 residues.

The rearrangement uses TRBV19 and TRBJ2-1; 7 bases align to TRBD2. Trimming cost V 9 bases and J 8 bases; bases outside gene matches: 19. Looked up from germline, CDR1 is LNHDA and CDR2 is SQIVND (reference sequence). The CDR3 consists of 16 residues. The CDR3 nucleotides are TGTGCCAGCAGGCGTGGTTGGGGGGGTTGGAATGATGAGCAGTTCTTC. This codes for CASRRGWGGWNDEQFF.

The J gene is TRBJ2-5, the V gene TRBV15, with TRBD2 matching 7 bases. Germline V CDR1 and CDR2: LNHNV, YYDKDF (reference sequence). This CDR3 has 16 amino acids. Trimming took 3 bases from V and 3 from J; bases not matched to a gene: 10. The CDR3 region has the DNA TGTGCCACCAGCAGGGGCCCCAGGGACTACGAAGAGACCCAGTACTTC. Its protein is CATSRGPRDYEETQYF.

The chain joins TRBV24-1 to TRBJ2-1; 7 bases line up with TRBD2. V was pared by 5 bases and J by 4 bases, with 10 bases of the junction left unmatched. Germline CDR1 KGHDR, CDR2 SFDVKD. The CDR3 spans 16 residues. The CDR3 coding sequence is TGTGCCACCAGTGGGGGGGGTAGCGGCCTATACAATGAGCAGTTCTTC. Amino acids: CATSGGGSGLYNEQFF.

The rearrangement uses TRBV23-1 and TRBJ1-4, with D uncertain. TRBV23-1 is an ORF; its function is uncertain. V gave up 4 bases and J gave up 10 bases, with 4 bases separating them. The CDR3 covers 10 residues. The CDR3 DNA reads as TGCGCCAGCAGTCCCGGAAAACTGTTTTTT. Its protein product is CASSPGKLFF.

The CDR3 sequence is CASRPTGNTYEQYF. The DNA of the CDR3 is TGTGCCAGCAGGCCAACAGGAAACACCTACGAGCAGTACTTC. The chain links TRBV28 to TRBJ2-7; possibly TRBD1 for D (5 bases). The germline V gene encodes CDR1 MDHEN and CDR2 SYDVKM. V was shortened by 6 bases and J by 2 bases, with 14 bases between the two germline ends. The CDR3 runs 14 residues.

The chain combines TRBV10-3 with TRBJ1-5; unclear D gene. This CDR3 has 13 amino acids. Germline CDR1 is ENHRY and CDR2 is SYGVKD. V was clipped by 6 bases and J by 0 bases, with 6 bases between them. The CDR3 reads CAISRHSNQPQHF. CDR3 nucleotide sequence: TGTGCCATCAGCCGACATAGCAATCAGCCCCAGCATTTT.

This rearrangement joins TRBV7-2 to TRBJ2-7; no clear D. Germline V gives CDR1 SGHTA, CDR2 FQGNSA. The CDR3 covers 16 residues. V was shortened by 5 bases and J by 0 bases, with 17 bases between the two germline ends. CDR3 amino acids: CASSPLAYSSSYEQYF. The CDR3 DNA reads as TGTGCCAGCAGCCCTCTGGCGTACAGCTCCTCCTACGAGCAGTACTTC.

In this sample, this clone turned up once. The chain uses TRBV5-1 and TRBJ2-7; D remains ambiguous. V was trimmed by 4 bases and J by 6 bases, leaving 11 bases between them. CDR3 length: 12 amino acids. Looked up from germline, CDR1 is SGHRS and CDR2 is YFSETQ. CDR3 sequence: CASSSPPGEQYF. DNA of the CDR3: TGCGCCAGCAGCAGCCCCCCAGGCGAGCAGTACTTC.

The genes are TRBV5-4 and TRBJ2-7, with 8 bases lining up with TRBD2. The J segment lost 1 base and the V segment lost 2 bases, leaving 5 bases of the junction unmatched. Germline V lookup: CDR1 SGHNT, CDR2 YYREEE (reference sequence). This CDR3 comprises 15 residues. The CDR3 DNA sequence: TGTGCCAGCAGCTTCGGGGGGGCGACTTCCTACGAGCAGTACTTC. This gives the protein CASSFGGATSYEQYF. Variable domain in full (rest from reference TRBV5-4 and TRBJ2-7): ETGVTQSPTHLIKTRGQQVTLRCSSQSGHNTVSWYQQALGQGPQFIFQYYREEENGRGNFPPRFSGLQFPNYSSELNVNALELDDSALYLCASSFGGATSYEQYFGPGTRLTVT.

The chain carries TRBV10-2 and TRBJ1-1, with a weak D call TRBD1 (6 bases). The CDR3 has 14 residues. Trimming stripped 3 bases from V and 3 bases from J, with 11 bases between. Germline V CDR1 and CDR2: WSHSY, SAAADI. The CDR3 reads CASSDWGPDTEAFF. Here the CDR3 DNA reads TGCGCCAGCAGTGACTGGGGGCCAGACACTGAAGCTTTCTTT.

The gene calls are TRBV3-1 (or the pseudogene TRBV3-2) and TRBJ2-7; 8 bases fit TRBD1. This CDR3 has 16 amino acids. Germline trimming cut 4 bases from V and 4 bases from J; bases unmatched to any gene: 12. The germline V gene has CDR1 LGHDT and CDR2 YNNKEL (reference sequence). CDR3: CASSPMDRVARYEQYF. In nucleotides, the CDR3 is TGTGCCAGCAGCCCTATGGACAGGGTCGCTCGTTACGAGCAGTACTTC.

The chain employs TRBV7-9 and TRBJ2-1; 8 bases line up with TRBD2. Trimming took 8 bases from V and 4 from J; bases not matched to a gene: 19. This CDR3 comprises 18 residues. The germline CDR1 and CDR2 sequences are SEHNR and FQNEAQ (reference sequence). The CDR3 protein is CASSGGLASLLIYNEQFF. The CDR3, as DNA: TGTGCCAGCTCGGGAGGGCTAGCGAGTCTCTTGATATACAATGAGCAGTTCTTC.

The rearrangement joins TRBV28 to TRBJ2-2; D might be TRBD2 (5 bases). Deletions cut 4 bases from V and 7 bases from J, with 19 bases between. This CDR3 contains 16 residues. Germline CDR1 and CDR2: MDHEN and SYDVKM. The CDR3 is CASSSAGIRVGGELFF. In DNA form, the CDR3 reads TGTGCCAGCAGTTCGGCGGGCATCCGGGTGGGCGGGGAGCTGTTTTTT.

The CDR3 reads CASSPTGLDEKLFF. CDR3 DNA: TGTGCCAGCTCACCAACGGGACTGGATGAAAAACTGTTTTTT. The V call is TRBV18, the J call TRBJ1-4; possible D gene TRBD1, 5 bases. Germline CDR1 and CDR2: KGHSH and LQKENI. CDR3 length equals 14 residues. Trimming pared 2 bases from V and 6 bases from J, leaving 10 bases between.